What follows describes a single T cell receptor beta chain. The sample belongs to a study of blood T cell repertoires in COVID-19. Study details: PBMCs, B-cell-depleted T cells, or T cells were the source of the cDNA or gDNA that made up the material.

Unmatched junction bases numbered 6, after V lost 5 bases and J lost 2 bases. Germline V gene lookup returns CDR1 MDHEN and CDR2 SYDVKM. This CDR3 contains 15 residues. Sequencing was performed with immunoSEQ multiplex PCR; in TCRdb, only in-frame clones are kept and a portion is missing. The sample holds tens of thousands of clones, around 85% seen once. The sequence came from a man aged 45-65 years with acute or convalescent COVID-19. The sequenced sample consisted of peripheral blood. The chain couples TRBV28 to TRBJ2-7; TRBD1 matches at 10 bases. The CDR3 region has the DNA TGTGCCAGCAGTACCCCCGGGACAGGGGCCTACGAGCAGTACTTC. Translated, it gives CASSTPGTGAYEQYF.